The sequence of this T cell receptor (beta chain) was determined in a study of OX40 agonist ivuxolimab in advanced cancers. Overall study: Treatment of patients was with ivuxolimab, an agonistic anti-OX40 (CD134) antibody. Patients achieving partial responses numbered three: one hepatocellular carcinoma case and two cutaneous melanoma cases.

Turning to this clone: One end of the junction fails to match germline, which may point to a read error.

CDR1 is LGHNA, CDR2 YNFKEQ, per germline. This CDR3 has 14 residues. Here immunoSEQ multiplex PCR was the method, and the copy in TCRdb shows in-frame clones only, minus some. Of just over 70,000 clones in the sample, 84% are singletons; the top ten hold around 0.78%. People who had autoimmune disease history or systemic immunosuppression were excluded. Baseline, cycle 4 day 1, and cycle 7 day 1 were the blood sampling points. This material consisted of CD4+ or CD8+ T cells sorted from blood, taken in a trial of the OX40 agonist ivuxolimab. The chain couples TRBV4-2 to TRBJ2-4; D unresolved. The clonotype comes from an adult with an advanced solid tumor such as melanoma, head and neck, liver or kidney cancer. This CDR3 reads CVSSSGESVNIQYF. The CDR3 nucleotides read TGTGTCAGCAGCTCTGGGGAAAGTGTAAACATTCAGTACTTC.